This T cell receptor beta chain was recovered during a study of regulatory T cells in long-lasting Graves disease. Study-level findings and limits: Newly diagnosed Graves' patients exceeded persistent ones in TCR diversity. With approximately 2,500 shared public clonotypes, persistent patients exceeded new patients, who shared 966.

This clonotype was seen more than once but under ten times. Its antigen remains unidentified. In building TCR beta libraries, iRepertoire HTBI primers were used together with Arm-PCR of CDR3 regions. Study processing details: Across all samples, roughly 62 TRBV segments and about 13 TRBJ segments were identified. TCRdb reanalysed the multiplex PCR reads using MiXCR and keeps one entry per CDR3 protein. What appears here as the V and J calls and clone size reflects TCRdb's work, not the paper's. The table lists hundreds of thousands of distinct CDR3 sequences, roughly 20% of them singletons. Specified time point: persistent/refractory GD, antithyroid drugs over 5 years with positive TRAb. Construction of the TCR library relied on RNA isolated from PBMCs. Clinicians diagnosed Graves' disease using American Thyroid Association guidelines. This CDR3 spans 13 amino acids. V was trimmed by 1 base and J by 4 bases, leaving 7 bases between them. Germline V gene sequence: CDR1 LNHDA, CDR2 SQIVND (reference sequence).

V gene TRBV19 combines with J gene TRBJ2-5; D perhaps matches TRBD1 (6 bases). Specimen: peripheral blood mononuclear cells (PBMCs), collected when the disease was refractory, from a patient treated with antithyroid drugs. This clonotype was sampled from a female donor with Graves disease. The CDR3 loop is CASSIGGPETQYF. The CDR3 region has the DNA TGTGCCAGTAGTATAGGGGGGCCAGAGACCCAGTACTTC.